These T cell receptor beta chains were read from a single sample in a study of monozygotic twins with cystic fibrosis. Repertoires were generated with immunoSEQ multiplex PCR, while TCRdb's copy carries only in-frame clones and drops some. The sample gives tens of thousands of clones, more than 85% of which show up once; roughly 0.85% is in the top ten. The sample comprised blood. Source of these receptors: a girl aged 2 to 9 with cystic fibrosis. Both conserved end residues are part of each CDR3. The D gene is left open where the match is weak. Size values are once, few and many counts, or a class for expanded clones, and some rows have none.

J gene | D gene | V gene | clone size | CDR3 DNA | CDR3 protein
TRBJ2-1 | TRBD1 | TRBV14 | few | TGTGCCAGCAGCGCGCAGGGGGCCAGAACTGAGCAGTTCTTC | CASSAQGARTEQFF
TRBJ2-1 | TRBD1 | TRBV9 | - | TGTGCCAGCAGCGTAACGGGACAGGGGTTTTCCAATGAGCAGTTCTTC | CASSVTGQGFSNEQFF
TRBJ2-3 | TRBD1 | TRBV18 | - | TGTGCCAGCTCACGAGAGACAGGGGGCACAGATACGCAGTATTTT | CASSRETGGTDTQYF
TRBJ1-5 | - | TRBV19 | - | TGTGCCAGTAGTATATTGTGGGATTCCCTAGGGCAGCCCCAGCATTTT | CASSILWDSLGQPQHF
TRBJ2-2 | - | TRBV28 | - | TGTGCCAGCAGTCCAGGGGTCACCGGGGAGCTGTTTTTT | CASSPGVTGELFF
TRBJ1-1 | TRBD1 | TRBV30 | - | TGTGCCTGGAGTGTACTGGCAGGGGGGAACACTGAAGCTTTCTTT | CAWSVLAGGNTEAFF
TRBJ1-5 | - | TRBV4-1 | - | TGCGCCAGCAGCCCCGGGATTTGGGTATTGCCCCAGCATTTT | CASSPGIWVLPQHF
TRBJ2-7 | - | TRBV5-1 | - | TGCGCCAGCAGCCCGCATGGTCCCTCCTACGAGCAGTACTTC | CASSPHGPSYEQYF
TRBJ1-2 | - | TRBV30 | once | TGTGCCTGGAGACCCTCCGGTGGCTACACCTTC | CAWRPSGGYTF
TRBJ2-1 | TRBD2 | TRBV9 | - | TGTGCCAGCAGCGTAGGAGTTAGCGGGATGATGGGGGATGAGCAGTTCTTC | CASSVGVSGMMGDEQFF
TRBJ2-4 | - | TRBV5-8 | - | TGTGCCAGCAGCTTGAGGAGCGGCGCCAAAAACATTCAGTACTTC | CASSLRSGAKNIQYF
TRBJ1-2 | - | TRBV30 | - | TGTGCCTGGAGTGCCCTATGGGGGGATAGGGACGGCTACACCTTC | CAWSALWGDRDGYTF
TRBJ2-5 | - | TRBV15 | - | TGTGCCACCAGCAGAGATCGTTACGGGTTCGAGACCCAGTACTTC | CATSRDRYGFETQYF
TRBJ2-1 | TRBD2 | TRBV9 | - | TGTGCCAGCAGCGTAGCTTGGGCTAGCGGGTACAATGAGCAGTTCTTC | CASSVAWASGYNEQFF
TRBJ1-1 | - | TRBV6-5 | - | TGTGCCAGCACCCCCCGGGCCAGCCAGAACACTGAAGCTTTCTTT | CASTPRASQNTEAFF
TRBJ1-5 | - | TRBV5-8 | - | TGTGCCAGCAGCTACCCACTGCTGACCGCAGGCCATCAGCCCCAGCATTTT | CASSYPLLTAGHQPQHF
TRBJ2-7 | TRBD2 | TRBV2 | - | TGTGCCAGCAGTTCCCTAGCGGGAGCTTTCGAGCAGTACTTC | CASSSLAGAFEQYF
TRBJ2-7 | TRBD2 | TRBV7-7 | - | TGTGCCAGCAGCTTAGGGACTAGCGGGAGCCACGAGCAGTACTTC | CASSLGTSGSHEQYF
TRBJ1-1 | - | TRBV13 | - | TGTGCCAGCAGAGTACTCGAGGGGGGCCGGGGCGAAGCTTTCTTT | CASRVLEGGRGEAFF
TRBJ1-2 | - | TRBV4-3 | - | TGCGCCAGCAGCCAAAGCAGAGGCCGGGACTCTGGCTACACCTTC | CASSQSRGRDSGYTF
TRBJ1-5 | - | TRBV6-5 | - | TGTGCCAGCAGTTACTCCAGGGCGGCTCAGCCCCAGCATTTT | CASSYSRAAQPQHF
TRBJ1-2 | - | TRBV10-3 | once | TGTGCCATCAGACCGGGACAAGACTATGGCTACACCTTC | CAIRPGQDYGYTF
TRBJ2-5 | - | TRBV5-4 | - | TGTGCCAGCAGAGTAGGGATCAGATGGACCCAGTACTTC | CASRVGIRWTQYF
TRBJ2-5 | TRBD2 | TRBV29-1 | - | TGCAGCGTTGCTCCATGGCGGGCTAGCGGGGGGGCCGGGGGAGAGACCCAGTACTTC | CSVAPWRASGGAGGETQYF
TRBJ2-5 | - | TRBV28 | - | TGTGCCAGCAGTTTAAGGGGCCGGACGCAAGAGACCCAGTACTTC | CASSLRGRTQETQYF
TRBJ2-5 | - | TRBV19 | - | TGTGCCAGTAGTCGGTCTCAAGAGACCCAGTACTTC | CASSRSQETQYF
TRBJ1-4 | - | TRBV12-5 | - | TGTGCTAGTGCTGGGGAGACTGAAAAACTGTTTTTT | CASAGETEKLFF
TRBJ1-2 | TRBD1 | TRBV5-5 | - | TGTGCCAGCAGTACGGGACAGGGCTATGGCTACACCTTC | CASSTGQGYGYTF
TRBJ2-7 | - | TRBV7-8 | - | TGTGCCAGCAGCCGAGGGTCAGGGGCCTACGAGCAGTACTTC | CASSRGSGAYEQYF
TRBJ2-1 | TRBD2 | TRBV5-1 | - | TGCGCCAGCAGCTTGGTAAAGACTAGCGGGTTTAGTGAGCAGTTCTTC | CASSLVKTSGFSEQFF
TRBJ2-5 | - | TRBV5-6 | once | TGTGCCAGCAGCTTGGGGACAATGGAGACCCAGTACTTC | CASSLGTMETQYF
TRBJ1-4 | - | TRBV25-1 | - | TGTGCCAGCAGTGAATCCCTGGGAGGGATGGCAACTAATGAAAAACTGTTTTTT | CASSESLGGMATNEKLFF
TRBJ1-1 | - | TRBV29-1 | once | TGCAGCGTTGTTCGAGGGGACACTGAAGCTTTCTTT | CSVVRGDTEAFF
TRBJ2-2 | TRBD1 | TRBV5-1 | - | TGCGCCAGCAGCCAGGGACAGGAATCCGGGGAGCTGTTTTTT | CASSQGQESGELFF
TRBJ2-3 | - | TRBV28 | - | TGTGCCAGCAGTCCCAGTGGGGGGCCAGATACGCAGTATTTT | CASSPSGGPDTQYF
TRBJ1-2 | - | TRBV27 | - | TGTGCCAGCAGTTTAGCGGCAGGCCCCCATGGCTACACCTTC | CASSLAAGPHGYTF
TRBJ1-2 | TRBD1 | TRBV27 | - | TGTGCCAGCAGAATCCGCCGGGACAGCTATGGCTACACCTTC | CASRIRRDSYGYTF
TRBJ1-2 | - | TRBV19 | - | TGTGCCAGTAGTACGACAAGTGGGATTTTAGGCTACACCTTC | CASSTTSGILGYTF
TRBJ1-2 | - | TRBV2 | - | TGTGCCAGCAGTGAAGCGCTTGGCCTCGGCATACCGAACTATGGCTACACCTTC | CASSEALGLGIPNYGYTF
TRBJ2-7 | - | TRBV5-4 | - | TGTGCCAGCAGCTTGAGGGGAGGCCCCGGGGACGAGCAGTACTTC | CASSLRGGPGDEQYF
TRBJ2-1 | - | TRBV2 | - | TGTGCCAGCAGTGAAGACAGAAGCTCCTACAATGAGCAGTTCTTC | CASSEDRSSYNEQFF
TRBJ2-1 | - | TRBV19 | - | TGTGCCAGTAGTATCGGTTACTCCTACAATGAGCAGTTCTTC | CASSIGYSYNEQFF
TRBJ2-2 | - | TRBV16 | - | TGTGCCAGCAGCCAATCGCTCTGGTCCGGGGAGCTGTTTTTT | CASSQSLWSGELFF
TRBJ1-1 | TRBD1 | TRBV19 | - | TGTGCCAGTAGTCTCACCGGGACAGCCAACACTGAAGCTTTCTTT | CASSLTGTANTEAFF
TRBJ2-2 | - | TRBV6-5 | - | TGTGCCAGCAGCCCCACAAGGACCGGGGAGCTGTTTTTT | CASSPTRTGELFF
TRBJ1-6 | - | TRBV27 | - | TGTGCCAGCAGTTTAAGACAGGAGAGTTCACCCCTCCACTTT | CASSLRQESSPLHF
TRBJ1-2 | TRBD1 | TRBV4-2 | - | TGTGCCAGCAGCCAACCGGGACAGACAAACTATGGCTACACCTTC | CASSQPGQTNYGYTF
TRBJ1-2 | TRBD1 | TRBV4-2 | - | TGTGCCAGCAGCCAAGAATCCCCAGGGGGATATGGCTACACCTTC | CASSQESPGGYGYTF
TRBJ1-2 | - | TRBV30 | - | TGTGCCTGGAGTACAGAGCTTGGCTATGGCTACACCTTC | CAWSTELGYGYTF
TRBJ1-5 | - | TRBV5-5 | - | TGTGCCAGCAGCGAGGGACACCCTGGGGATCAGCCCCAGCATTTT | CASSEGHPGDQPQHF
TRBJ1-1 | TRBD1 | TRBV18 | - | TGTGCCAGCTCACCGGGACAGAAAAACACTGAAGCTTTCTTT | CASSPGQKNTEAFF
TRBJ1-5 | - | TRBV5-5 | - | TGTGCCAGCAGCTTTAATAGCAATCAGCCCCAGCATTTT | CASSFNSNQPQHF
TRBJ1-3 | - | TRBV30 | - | TGTGCCTGTCACAGGGGAAACACCATATATTTT | CACHRGNTIYF
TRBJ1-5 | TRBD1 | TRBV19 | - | TGTGCCAGTAGTAGCCCGGGACAGGGGCAGGGGCAGCCCCAGCATTTT | CASSSPGQGQGQPQHF
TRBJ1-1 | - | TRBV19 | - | TGTGCCAGTAGTATGGGCGGCAGATCAATGAACACTGAAGCTTTCTTT | CASSMGGRSMNTEAFF